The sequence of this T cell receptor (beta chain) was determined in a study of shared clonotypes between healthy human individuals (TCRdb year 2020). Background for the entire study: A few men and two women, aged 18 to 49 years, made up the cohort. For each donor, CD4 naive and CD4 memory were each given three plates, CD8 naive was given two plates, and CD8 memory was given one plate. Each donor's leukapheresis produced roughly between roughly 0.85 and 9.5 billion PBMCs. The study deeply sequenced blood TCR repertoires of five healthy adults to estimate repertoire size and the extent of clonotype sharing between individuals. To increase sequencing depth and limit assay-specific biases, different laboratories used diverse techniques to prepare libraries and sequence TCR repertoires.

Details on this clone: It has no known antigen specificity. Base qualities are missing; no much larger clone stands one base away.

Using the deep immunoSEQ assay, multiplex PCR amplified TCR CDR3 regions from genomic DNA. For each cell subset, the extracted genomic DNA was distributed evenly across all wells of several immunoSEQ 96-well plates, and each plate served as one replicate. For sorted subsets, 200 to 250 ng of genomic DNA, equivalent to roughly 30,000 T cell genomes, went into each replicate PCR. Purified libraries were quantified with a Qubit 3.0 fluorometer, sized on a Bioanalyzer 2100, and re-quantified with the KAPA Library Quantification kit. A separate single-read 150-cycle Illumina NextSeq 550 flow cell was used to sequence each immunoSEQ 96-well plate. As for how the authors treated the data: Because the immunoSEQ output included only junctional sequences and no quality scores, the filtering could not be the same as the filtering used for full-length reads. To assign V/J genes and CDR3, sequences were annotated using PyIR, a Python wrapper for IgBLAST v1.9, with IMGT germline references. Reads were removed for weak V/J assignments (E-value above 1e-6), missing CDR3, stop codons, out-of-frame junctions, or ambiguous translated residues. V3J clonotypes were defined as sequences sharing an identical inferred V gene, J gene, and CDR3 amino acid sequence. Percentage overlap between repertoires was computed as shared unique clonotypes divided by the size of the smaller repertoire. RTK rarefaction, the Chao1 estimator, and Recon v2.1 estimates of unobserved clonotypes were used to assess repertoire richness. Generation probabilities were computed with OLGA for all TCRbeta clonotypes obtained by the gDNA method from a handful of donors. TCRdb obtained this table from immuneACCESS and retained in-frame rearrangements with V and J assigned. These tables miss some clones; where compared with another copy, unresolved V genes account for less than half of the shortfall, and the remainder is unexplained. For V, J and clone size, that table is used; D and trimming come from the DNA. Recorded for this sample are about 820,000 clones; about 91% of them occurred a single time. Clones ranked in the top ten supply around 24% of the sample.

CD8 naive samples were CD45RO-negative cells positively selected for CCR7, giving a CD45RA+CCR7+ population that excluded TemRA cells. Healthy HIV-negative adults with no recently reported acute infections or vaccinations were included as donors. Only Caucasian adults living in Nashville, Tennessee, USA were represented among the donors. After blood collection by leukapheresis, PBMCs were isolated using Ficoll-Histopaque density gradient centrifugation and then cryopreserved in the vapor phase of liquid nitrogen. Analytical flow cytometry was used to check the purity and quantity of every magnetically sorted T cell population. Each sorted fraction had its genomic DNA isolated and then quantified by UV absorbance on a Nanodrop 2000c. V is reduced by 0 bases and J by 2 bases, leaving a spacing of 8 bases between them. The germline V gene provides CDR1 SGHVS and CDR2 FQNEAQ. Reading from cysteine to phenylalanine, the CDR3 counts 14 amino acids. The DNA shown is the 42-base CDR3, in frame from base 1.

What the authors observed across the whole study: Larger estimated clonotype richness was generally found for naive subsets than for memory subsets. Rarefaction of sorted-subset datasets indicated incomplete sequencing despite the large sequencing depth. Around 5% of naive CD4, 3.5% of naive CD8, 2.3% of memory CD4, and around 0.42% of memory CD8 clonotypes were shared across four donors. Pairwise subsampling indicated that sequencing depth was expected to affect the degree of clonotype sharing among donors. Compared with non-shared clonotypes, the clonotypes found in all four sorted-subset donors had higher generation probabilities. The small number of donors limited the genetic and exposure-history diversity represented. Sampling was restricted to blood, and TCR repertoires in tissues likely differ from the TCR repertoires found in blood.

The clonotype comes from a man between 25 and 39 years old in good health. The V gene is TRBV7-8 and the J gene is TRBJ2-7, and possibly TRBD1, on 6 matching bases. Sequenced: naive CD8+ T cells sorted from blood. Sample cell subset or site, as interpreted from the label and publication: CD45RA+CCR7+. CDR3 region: CASSLAGQTYEQYF. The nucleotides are TGTGCCAGCAGCTTAGCGGGACAAACCTACGAGCAGTACTTC. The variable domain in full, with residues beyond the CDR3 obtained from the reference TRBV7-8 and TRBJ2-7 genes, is GAGVSQSPRYKVAKRGQDVALRCDPISGHVSLFWYQQALGQGPEFLTYFQNEAQLDKSGLPSDRFFAERPEGSVSTLKIQRTQQEDSAVYLCASSLAGQTYEQYFGPGTRLTVT.